This TCR beta chain was profiled in a study of regulatory T cells in long-lasting Graves disease. Study-level findings and limits: Newly diagnosed patients shared more than 750 public clonotypes; persistent patients shared around 2,500. Only a small sample size was used, which may have cut accuracy. Relative to newly diagnosed Graves' patients, persistent ones had lower TCR diversity. With persistent disease, TRBV28, TRBJ1-2 and TRBJ2-5 were the favored segments.

Described time point: persistent/refractory GD, antithyroid drugs over 5 years with positive TRAb. TCR sequences were obtained from RNA taken from PBMCs. Library construction for TCR beta used iRepertoire HTBI primers and Arm-PCR of CDR3 regions. MiXCR, run by TCRdb on the multiplex PCR reads, gives a single entry per CDR3 protein. This repertoire shows nearly 350,000 distinct CDR3 sequences, around 20% found once; its top ten account for less than 30%. This clonotype has at least ten counts. As yet, its antigen is unknown. Looked up from germline, CDR1 is PRHDT and CDR2 is FYEKMQ (reference sequence). This CDR3 spans 14 amino acids. Trimming removed 5 bases from V and 4 bases from J; junction bases left unmatched: 5.

J is TRBJ2-7 and V is TRBV13, with 10 bases matching TRBD1. The source of this sequence is a female donor with Graves disease. This sample comprised peripheral blood mononuclear cells (PBMCs), obtained when the disease was refractory, from a patient treated with antithyroid drugs. The CDR3 DNA is TGTGCCAGCAGCAGCCGGGACAGGGGATACGAGCAGTACTTC. This codes for CASSSRDRGYEQYF.